A single sample gave rise to the 5 T cell receptor beta chains below, sequenced in a study of cytomegalovirus exposure and HLA in healthy donors. PCR primers comprised 60 Vbeta and 13 Jbeta primers. Clones were read by immunoSEQ multiplex PCR, and TCRdb kept only the in-frame ones, dropping some. Of tens of thousands of clones in the sample, 60% to 85% were seen once. Sequenced: PBMCs. Every receptor here comes from a middle-aged man in good health and CMV-seronegative.

This clone has just a few counts. CDR3 sequence: CASSFGGRSDTQYF. The CDR3 nucleotides read TGTGCCAGCAGCTTCGGCGGGAGGTCAGATACGCAGTATTTT. The chain links TRBV7-3 to TRBJ2-3; 8 positions match TRBD2. This CDR3 spans 14 amino acids. CDR1 and CDR2 from the germline V gene are SGHTA and FQGTGA. V lost 3 bases and J lost 4; bases outside the gene matches: 3.

The CDR3 bases are TGTGCCAGCAGTGAAGTAAGGACAGGGGGTCTTAGAGAGCTGTTTTTT. Encoded protein: CASSEVRTGGLRELFF. The chain recombines TRBV25-1 with TRBJ2-2; 10 bases line up with TRBD1. Germline V gene lookup returns CDR1 MGHDK and CDR2 SYGVNS. Trimming removed 2 bases from V and 11 bases from J; junction bases left unmatched: 11. The CDR3 consists of 16 residues.

This chain links TRBV10-3 with TRBJ1-1; 7 nucleotides match TRBD1. CDR3 size: 14 residues. Trimming took 5 bases from V and 2 from J; bases not matched to a gene: 5. Looked up from germline, CDR1 is ENHRY and CDR2 is SYGVKD. Written as DNA, the CDR3 is TGTGCCATCAGTAAGGGACAGTCTAACACTGAAGCTTTCTTT. Protein product: CAISKGQSNTEAFF.

This chain uses TRBV29-1 with TRBJ1-3, with 10 positions matching TRBD1. Looked up from germline, CDR1 is SQVTM and CDR2 is ANQGSEA. Unmatched junction bases numbered 5, after V lost 8 bases and J lost 4 bases. The CDR3 contains 13 residues. The CDR3 coding sequence is TGCAGCACTGACAGGGGGCAAGGAAACACCATATATTTT. Translation gives CSTDRGQGNTIYF.

V is TRBV28 and J is TRBJ1-1, with no clear D. Germline-derived CDR1 and CDR2 are MDHEN and SYDVKM. The V end was cut by 7 bases, the J end by 1 base, with 4 bases between. The CDR3 contains 11 residues. CDR3 nucleotide sequence: TGTGCCAGCACTCGGAACACTGAAGCTTTCTTT. It yields the protein CASTRNTEAFF. Based on the CDR3 plus reference TRBV28 and TRBJ1-1, the full variable domain is DVKVTQSSRYLVKRTGEKVFLECVQDMDHENMFWYRQDPGLGLRLIYFSYDVKMKEKGDIPEGYSVSREKKERFSLILESASTNQTSMYLCASTRNTEAFFGQGTRLTVV.